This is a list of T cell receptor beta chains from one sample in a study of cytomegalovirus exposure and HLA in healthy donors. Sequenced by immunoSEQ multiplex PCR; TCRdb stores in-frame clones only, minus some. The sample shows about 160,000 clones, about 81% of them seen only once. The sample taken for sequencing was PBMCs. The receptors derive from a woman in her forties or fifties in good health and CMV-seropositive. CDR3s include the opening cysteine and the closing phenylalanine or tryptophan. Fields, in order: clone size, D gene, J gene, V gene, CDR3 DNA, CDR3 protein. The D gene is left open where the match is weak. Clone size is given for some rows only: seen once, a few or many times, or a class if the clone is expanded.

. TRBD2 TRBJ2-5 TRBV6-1 TGTGCCAGCAGTGAAGCGCGGGGACTAGCGGGGGGGCGGGGAGAGACCCAGTACTTC CASSEARGLAGGRGETQYF
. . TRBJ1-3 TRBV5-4 TGTGCCAGCAGCCACCGGGACTCTGGAAACACCATATATTTT CASSHRDSGNTIYF
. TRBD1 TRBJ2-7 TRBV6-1 TGTGCCAGCAGTGCAAACAGGGGGCCCCACGAGCAGTACTTC CASSANRGPHEQYF
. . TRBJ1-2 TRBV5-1 TGCGCCAGCAGCTCCGGGGACTATGGCTACACCTTC CASSSGDYGYTF
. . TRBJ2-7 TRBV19 TGTGCCAGTAGTATAGGAGGGTTGAGCTACGAGCAGTACTTC CASSIGGLSYEQYF
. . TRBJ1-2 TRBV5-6 TGTGCCAGCAGCTTGGATAGGGGCAACTATGGCTACACCTTC CASSLDRGNYGYTF
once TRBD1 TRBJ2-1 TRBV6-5 TGTGCCAGCAGGCCGGGACAGGGGCCTTACAATGAGCAGTTCTTC CASRPGQGPYNEQFF
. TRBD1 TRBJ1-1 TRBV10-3 TGTGCCATCAGTGAGCGGACAGGGTCATTGAACACTGAAGCTTTCTTT CAISERTGSLNTEAFF
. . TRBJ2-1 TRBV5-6 TGTGCCAGCAGCTCCGGGCAGGGGAGTTACAATGAGCAGTTCTTC CASSSGQGSYNEQFF
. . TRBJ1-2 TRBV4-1 TGCGCCAGCAGCCAAGATCCCTCAGGCCGGAACTATGGCTACACCTTC CASSQDPSGRNYGYTF
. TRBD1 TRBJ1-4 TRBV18 TGTGCCAGCTCACCACGTGGCCCACAGGGGTATGAAAAACTGTTTTTT CASSPRGPQGYEKLFF
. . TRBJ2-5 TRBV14 TGTGCCAGCAGCCAAGGCAGAGAGACCCAGTACTTC CASSQGRETQYF
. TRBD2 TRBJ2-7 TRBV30 TGTGCCTGGAGGGGGGGGAGTTACGAGCAGTACTTC CAWRGGSYEQYF
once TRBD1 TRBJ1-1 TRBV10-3 TGTGCCATCAGGAGGGACAGCGTCGAAGAAGCTTTCTTT CAIRRDSVEEAFF
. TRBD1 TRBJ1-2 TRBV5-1 TGCGCCAGCAGCCCGGGACAGGGCGTCTACTATGGCTACACCTTC CASSPGQGVYYGYTF
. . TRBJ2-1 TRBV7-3 TGTGCCAGCAGCTTAGGGGGGGGGCCTCGGAATGAGCAGTTCTTC CASSLGGGPRNEQFF
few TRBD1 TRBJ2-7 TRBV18 TGTGCCAGCTCACCAAACAGGGGGCCCTACGAGCAGTACTTC CASSPNRGPYEQYF
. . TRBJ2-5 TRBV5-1 TGCGCCAGCAGCTTGGGGTCTAGCCGGTTAGTAGAGACCCAGTACTTC CASSLGSSRLVETQYF
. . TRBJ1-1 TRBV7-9 TGTTCCAGCAGCCTACCCGGGGTCCCCACTGAAGCTTTCTTT CSSSLPGVPTEAFF
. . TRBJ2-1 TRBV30 TGTGCCTGGAGTCCGGCTAGCAGGCACAATGAGCAGTTCTTC CAWSPASRHNEQFF
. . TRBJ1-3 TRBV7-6 TGTGCCAGCAGCTCCCAAGCAGGGACAGGAAACACCATATATTTT CASSSQAGTGNTIYF
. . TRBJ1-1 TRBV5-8 TGTGCCAGCAGCTTGCAGCGGAACACTGAAGCTTTCTTT CASSLQRNTEAFF
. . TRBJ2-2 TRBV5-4 TGTGCCAGCAGCCCTAACACTCTCCGGGGGAGATACACCGGGGAGCTGTTTTTT CASSPNTLRGRYTGELFF